This is a list of T cell receptor beta chains from one sample in a study of regulatory T cells in long-lasting Graves disease. TCRdb processed the multiplex PCR reads anew with MiXCR; each CDR3 protein has one entry. The sample yields about 660,000 distinct CDR3 sequences, roughly 30% seen once. Sequencing was performed on peripheral blood mononuclear cells (PBMCs), taken when the disease was refractory, from a patient treated with antithyroid drugs. These receptor sequences come from a female donor with Graves disease. CDR3s include the opening cysteine and the closing phenylalanine or tryptophan. Size is stated for part of the rows, as once, few or many counts, or as a class when the clone is expanded.

clone size	V gene	J gene	CDR3 protein
-	TRBV5-1	TRBJ1-1	CASTSQGASTEAFF
-	TRBV2	TRBJ2-2	CASSRLAGATGELFF
many	TRBV12-3/TRBV12-4	TRBJ2-7	CASSKGDVSSYEQYF
-	TRBV6-2/TRBV6-3	TRBJ2-7	CASSYTRDIYEQYF
-	TRBV29-1	TRBJ2-7	CSVETRVSYEQYF
many	TRBV11-2	TRBJ2-5	CASSFGGGEQETQYF
many	TRBV12-3/TRBV12-4	TRBJ1-2	CASSESGTNYGYTF
-	TRBV20-1	TRBJ1-4	CSAPYGKLFF
-	TRBV19	TRBJ1-5	CASQKPRGQVNQPQHF
few	TRBV27	TRBJ2-7	CASSFGESYEQYF
few	TRBV6-2/TRBV6-3	TRBJ2-4	CASSPPTYRGRKHIQYF
-	TRBV29-1	TRBJ2-2	CSVYLGENTGELFF
-	TRBV28	TRBJ1-4	CASKVLGQSNEKLFF
-	TRBV20-1	TRBJ1-1	CSARDLAERGTEAFF
few	TRBV11-2	TRBJ1-1	CASSLGQGRVSTEAFF
-	TRBV28	TRBJ2-7	CASRPTELYEQYF
-	TRBV3-1	TRBJ2-3	CASSPHWADSTDTQYF
many	TRBV18	TRBJ2-5	CASSTGGGETQYF
-	TRBV7-3	TRBJ1-6	CASSLRQRGSPLHF
few	TRBV6-1	TRBJ2-3	CASSLTSGGYTDTQYF
-	TRBV5-1	TRBJ1-2	CASSDNQVSFYGYTF
-	TRBV11-2	TRBJ1-2	CASSFGAGRLNYGYTF
-	TRBV20-1	TRBJ1-4	CSARALNAASTNEKLFF
few	TRBV10-3	TRBJ2-7	CAISTSGGKLYEQYF
-	TRBV6-5	TRBJ1-2	CASSYERQGAFGYTF
-	TRBV12-3/TRBV12-4	TRBJ1-1	CASSFAGAGGTEAFF
many	TRBV28	TRBJ1-2	CASSGRDRGDYGYTF
few	TRBV14	TRBJ1-2	CASSQTSTAIYTF
-	TRBV19	TRBJ2-7	CASKWAAGYSYEQYF
many	TRBV2	TRBJ1-1	CATSTGLGSGYTEAFF
-	TRBV12-3/TRBV12-4	TRBJ1-4	CASSVTGGEKLFF
few	TRBV10-3	TRBJ1-2	CAISESGAGGYTF
-	TRBV15	TRBJ1-5	CATSRDGGGQPQHF
once	TRBV2	TRBJ2-6	CASRETVGANVLTF
few	TRBV5-1	TRBJ1-2	CASSLAGGQSYGYTF
-	TRBV10-3	TRBJ2-2	CAISVGQSNTGELFF